Listed here is a single T cell receptor (beta chain). There is no known antigen for this receptor. Per-nucleotide qualities are absent, and no much larger clonotype sits a single base away. Receptors were amplified or captured by the immunoSEQ multiplex PCR assay. The multiplex PCR relied on a mix of 60 forward primers for TCR Vbeta segments and 13 reverse primers for TCR Jbeta segments. The CDR3 region of rearranged TCR beta genes was amplified from genomic DNA by a multiplex PCR assay. The Illumina HiSeq System was used to sequence the amplified TCR beta libraries as 87-base-pair reads. The authors processed their data as follows. In a later analysis, around 80 million unique TCR beta chains were counted across the roughly 670 repertoires, and approximately 11 million of these chains were shared by at least two donors. To remove PCR and sequencing errors, raw reads were error-corrected and collapsed into unique sequences using a nearest-neighbor algorithm that merged closely related sequences. Alignment of CDR3 sequences to IMGT reference sequences was used to assign V, D and J gene segments. For a sequence to be retained, at least a six-nucleotide match to both a V gene segment and a J gene segment was required. A rearrangement counted as productive if the CDR3 had no stop codons and remained in frame with V and J, and every other rearrangement counted as non-productive. CDR3 was defined by IMGT convention, running from the second conserved V-encoded cysteine to the conserved J-encoded phenylalanine. Sequences without an unambiguous match to a single V gene segment were excluded from the earlier analysis of several hundred of the donors. In an earlier analysis of approximately 550 of the donors, V segments were called functional above 56.7% productive rearrangements and were called segregating when the between-donor standard deviation exceeded 5%. A statistical classification framework was built for diagnosing cytomegalovirus status from the catalog of TCR beta chain sequences. V and J gene assignment, in a later analysis, came from comparing TCR nucleotide sequences with IMGT/GENE-DB human TR gene sequences. The TCRdist pipeline was used in a later analysis to assign CDR3 sequences and most-parsimonious VDJ recombination scenarios. In a later analysis, each TCR beta chain was defined by its CDR3 amino acid sequence together with its V-gene family, and reads lacking a unique V-gene family were excluded. A later analysis removed 550 to 650 highly shared, low-generation-probability nucleotide sequences to deal with suspected cross-contamination and a sequencing artifact. In a later analysis, a clonal expansion index for each public chain was calculated from normalized within-repertoire ranks of inferred template counts. Generation probabilities in a later analysis came from a VDJ recombination model fitted to out-of-frame rearrangements, and those results were checked against IGoR. Hypergeometric tests were used in a later analysis to score TCR-TCR, TCR-HLA and TCR-CMV co-occurrence, with a repertoire-size bias correction applied to the TCR pairs. In a later analysis, false discovery rates were estimated by permuting HLA or CMV assignments 20 times. In a later analysis, co-occurring TCRs were grouped using DBSCAN, and TCRdist sequence similarity was added for clustering within HLA-allele-positive subsets. Co-occurrence clustering excluded repertoires with fewer than 30,000 or more than 120,000 public chains, plus five with anomalous nucleotide sharing. TCRdb retrieved this table from immuneACCESS and kept in-frame rearrangements only. Not all clones are present; in checked studies, unresolved V genes account for under half, and no reason is known for the remainder. The V and J calls and clone size are taken from that table; D and trimming were inferred from the DNA. This sample gives 150,000 to 200,000 clones in total; around 90% of them show up just once. The top ten clones comprise about 1.1% of the sample.

Sequences ENHRY (CDR1) and SYGVKD (CDR2) are obtained from the germline V gene. Relative to germline, V is missing 6 bases and J is missing 2 bases, with 8 bases of the junction outside any gene match. The CDR3, cysteine through phenylalanine, is 18 amino acids long. The entry retains the CDR3 DNA only, 54 bases that are in frame from base 1. The data stem from a study of cytomegalovirus exposure and HLA in healthy donors (dated by TCRdb to between 2016 and 2019). General notes on the study: An earlier analysis of some 600 of the donors reported 250 to 350 Gb of sequence data and 90 million to 120 million unique TCR beta sequences obtained from roughly 170 million T cells. An early release covering 550 to 650 HLA-typed donors comprised 250 to 350 gigabases of sequencing data and roughly 85 million unique TCR sequences. Of the approximately 400 genotyped donors, less than 85% were placed in the genetic ancestry cluster associated with self-reported Caucasian donors. The study aimed to test whether signatures of past pathogen exposure could be identified by cataloging public T cell receptors. Using immunosequencing, the study profiled T cell repertoires from 550 to 750 subjects and related those repertoires to cytomegalovirus serostatus. Besides the first cohort of approximately 670 subjects, a separate validation cohort made up of 120 different subjects was used. The study combined high-throughput TCR immunosequencing, statistical association of individual TCRs with disease status, and machine learning to predict cytomegalovirus infection status. To study patterns of TCR occurrence, a later analysis re-analyzed previously published TCR beta repertoires from 650 to 750 donors and added high-resolution HLA genotyping. Rather than drawing on any new phenotypic data, the later analysis identified candidate immune exposures from TCR beta sequences and the way those sequences occurred across donors. In an earlier analysis of roughly 600 of the donors, high-throughput TCR beta sequencing was used to judge whether each TCR beta V gene segment behaved as functional or pseudogenic. Alongside the repertoire data, information on donor age, sex, ethnicity and CMV serostatus was compiled. A later genetic analysis used genome-wide SNP genotypes for about 65% of the roughly 670 donors, treating that subset as a discovery cohort. Every discovery cohort repertoire had been produced on one sequencing platform. Class I and class II HLA loci were covered by the typing at four-digit resolution. The number of typed donors differed by locus: roughly 620-630 for A, B, C, DRB1 and DQB1; 500 to 550 for DQA1; 606 for DPA1; and around 470 for DPB1. Roughly 5 DR-DQ haplotypes were handled as single units for association and clustering, since linkage in the cohort was strong. Across approximately 420 genotyped donors of the cohort, an average of about 250,000 unique TCR beta nucleotide sequences per donor were sequenced, and around 19% of those sequences were non-productive.

The cohort consisted of 670 or so healthy bone marrow donors. At the time of sampling, every cohort member was nominally healthy, though immune exposures that went unrecorded were likely present. The donor was CMV seronegative and was included in the group of hundreds of seronegative cohort members. A peripheral blood sample was provided by each donor, and peripheral blood mononuclear cells were used for TCR beta sequencing. Genomic DNA was extracted from the blood cell samples with the Qiagen DNeasy Blood Extraction Kit. The investigation overall reported the following: The classifier was reported to diagnose cytomegalovirus status with high specificity and sensitivity in both the original cohort and the validation cohort. Linkage disequilibrium might explain the correlated functional status among segregating V segments, but an unknown experimental factor could not be ruled out. Presence/absence analyses assumed roughly uniform sequencing depth across donors, an assumption that may not hold. Because HLA typing was unavailable for some donors at each locus, only the typed subset was used in association tests. In a later analysis, the rate of TCR association differed among HLA loci, with DRB1 alleles having the most associated TCRs and HLA-C alleles having the fewest. A later analysis found that HLA-associated TCR beta chains were more clonally expanded and had lower generation probabilities than equally common non-associated chains. A later analysis reported that several top co-occurrence clusters appeared linked to parvovirus B19, influenza, CMV and Epstein-Barr virus. Broadly in line with IMGT annotations, most TCR beta V segments showed up in productive rearrangements about 90% or about 30% of the time in an earlier analysis of several hundred of the donors. Because counts were too low, seventeen rarely observed V segments, including chromosome 9 orphons, were left out of the earlier analysis of over 550 of the donors. When HLA alleles, especially DR and DQ, strongly co-occurred, TCR associations were difficult to assign to individual alleles. Because the 87-base-pair reads could not distinguish some IMGT-functional V segments, including TRBV6-2 and TRBV6-3, those segments were excluded. In a later genetic analysis, a missense DCLRE1C variant was associated with V-gene and J-gene trimming of TCR beta chains, and the association was replicated in an independent cohort. The sequencing pipeline was judged likely to have produced a cluster of highly shared sequence variants as a technical artifact. According to the authors, the approach could potentially be generalized to other disease states and immunological phenotypes. In vitro tests confirmed that a few of the cytomegalovirus-associated TCR beta chains recognize cytomegalovirus antigens. For the cohort, immune exposure information was limited to CMV serostatus. The study gave a list of 150 to 200 TCR beta chains associated with cytomegalovirus. While some public TCRs were present in many individuals, most TCR sequences turned up only very rarely across donors. A further reported finding was that TCR beta sequences accurately predicted the HLA-A and HLA-B alleles for most subjects in the first cohort. A later genetic analysis reported fewer N-insertions in productive TCRs among donors in an Asian-associated ancestry cluster than the roughly 670-donor mean. Specific HLA alleles were associated with around 18,000 TCR beta sequences at a false discovery rate of 0.05 in a later analysis. This cohort had only TCR beta chains sequenced, and the lack of alpha or paired-chain data limited which features could be detected. In a later analysis, most CMV-associated TCR beta chains were found to appear HLA-restricted, with HLA associations seemingly driven largely by CMV exposure.

The rearranged chain carries TRBV10-3 and TRBJ2-3, with TRBD2 matching 16 junction bases. The TCR originated in a boy under 10 years old in good health and CMV-seronegative. Specimen: PBMCs. The CDR3 region: CAISSGTSGRAYTDTQYF. The DNA sequence is TGTGCCATCAGCTCCGGGACTAGCGGGAGGGCCTACACAGATACGCAGTATTTT.